Listed here are 20 T cell receptor beta chains from one sample, sequenced in a study of CD8+CD57+ T cells in acquired aplastic anemia. Sequencing involved patients with CD8+CD57+ cell expansion previously shown by flow cytometry. The use of genomic DNA as template underpinned the TCR beta VDJ and CDR3 profiling. TCRdb re-called the reads with MiXCR, one entry per CDR3 protein. This sample has roughly 170,000 distinct CDR3 sequences, with around 50% found just once. Sequenced material: sorted CD4+, CD8+, or CD8+CD57+ T cells (not recorded which) from PBMCs. These receptors were taken from a human donor with aplastic anemia.

This clonotype has only a few counts. The rearrangement uses TRBV20-1 and TRBJ2-1; 8 bases agree with TRBD1. The CDR3 sequence is 12 residues long. Germline values: CDR1 DFQATT, CDR2 SNEGSKA (reference sequence). With 6 bases clipped from V and 9 bases from J, the junction kept 7 bases outside the gene matches. The CDR3 DNA reads TGCAGTGCAGTGGACAGGGTGAGTGAGCAGTTCTTC. It translates to CSAVDRVSEQFF.

This clonotype has only a few counts. The chain couples TRBV6-1 to TRBJ2-3; TRBD1 matches at 10 bases. Trimming took 6 bases from V and 1 from J; bases not matched to a gene: 7. This CDR3 contains 16 residues. The germline gives CDR1 MNHNS, CDR2 SASEGT. Here the CDR3 DNA reads TGTGCCAGCAGGCTAGGACAGGGGGGTGGCACAGATACGCAGTATTTT. Translation: CASRLGQGGGTDTQYF.

As for this clonotype: A much larger clone differs by one base, so this may be a read error. This rearrangement joins TRBV12-5 to TRBJ2-7; 11 positions match TRBD1. CDR1 is LGHNT, CDR2 FRNRAP, per germline. The CDR3 extends over 15 amino acids. The CDR3 nucleotides read TGTGCTAGTGGTCCGGGACAGGGGGACTCCTACGAGCGGTACTTC. It codes for CASGPGQGDSYERYF.

V and J are TRBV6-5 and TRBJ1-3; TRBD1 might be the D (5 bases). This CDR3 has 14 amino acids. V lost 2 bases and J lost 3, with 8 bases in between. Germline V CDR1 and CDR2: MNHEY, SVGAGI. DNA of the CDR3: TGTGCCAGCAGTTACAGGGGTGGTGGAAACACCATATATTTT. Encoded protein: CASSYRGGGNTIYF.

Turning to this clonotype: The junction does not match germline at one end; this may be a read error. The chain carries TRBV6-1 and TRBJ2-3, with TRBD2 matching 12 bases. This CDR3 has 15 amino acids. Germline loops: CDR1 MNHNS, CDR2 SASEGT. The CDR3 loop is CANSEASGGADTQYF. In DNA form, the CDR3 reads TGTGCCAACAGTGAAGCTAGCGGGGGGGCAGATACGCAGTATTTT.

V is TRBV20-1 and J is TRBJ1-5; D remains ambiguous. The CDR3 loop spans 13 amino acids. Germline CDR1 DFQATT, CDR2 SNEGSKA (reference sequence). V was shortened by 0 bases and J by 7 bases, with 10 bases between the two germline ends. The CDR3 here is CSARDYREQPQHF. In DNA, the CDR3 is TGCAGTGCTAGAGATTACCGGGAGCAGCCCCAGCATTTT.

The J gene is TRBJ1-5, the V gene TRBV25-1, with D tentatively TRBD1 (6 bases). The CDR3 contains 17 residues. The germline CDR1 and CDR2 sequences are MGHDK and SYGVNS. With 5 bases removed from V and 9 bases from J, the gap between germline ends came to 26 bases. Written as DNA, the CDR3 is TGTGCCAGCAGTCCAGCCATCTGGGACACCCGGGATCCGCCCCAGCATTTT. As protein: CASSPAIWDTRDPPQHF.

The V and J genes are TRBV15 and TRBJ2-2; 10 bases fit TRBD1. This CDR3 region has 15 residues. Germline-derived CDR1 and CDR2 are LNHNV and YYDKDF (reference sequence). Trimming removed 9 bases from V and 5 bases from J; junction bases left unmatched: 9. The CDR3 DNA follows: TGTGCCACAGGAGACAGGGGGCGCCGGACCGGGGAGCTGTTTTTT. Translation gives CATGDRGRRTGELFF.

This clonotype was observed a handful of times. CDR3 DNA: TGCAGCGTTGCAATAGCGGGGGGGTCAAGCGAGCAGTACTTC. This gives the protein CSVAIAGGSSEQYF. The chain links TRBV29-1 to TRBJ2-7; TRBD2 aligns across 11 bases. CDR1 is SQVTM and CDR2 is ANQGSEA in the germline V gene. The J segment lost 6 bases and the V segment lost 4 bases, leaving 8 bases of the junction unmatched. This CDR3 has 14 residues.

This sequence joins TRBV2 and TRBJ1-5; no firm D call. The ends were cut back, 5 bases at V and 0 bases at J, with 11 bases in the middle. The CDR3 length is 15 residues. The germline V gene encodes CDR1 SNHLY and CDR2 FYNNEI. The CDR3 nucleotides are TGTGCCAGCAGTACCGGGAGAGTTAGCAATCAGCCCCAGCATTTT. Translating gives CASSTGRVSNQPQHF.

This clonotype was observed many times. The genes are TRBV7-3 and TRBJ2-1; D not certain. Germline values: CDR1 SGHTA, CDR2 FQGTGA. CDR3 size: 15 residues. The V and J ends lost 1 base and 10 bases respectively, with 17 bases between them. CDR3 nucleotides: TGTGCCAGCAGCTTAATTTCTGGGCCGCCCAGGGAGCAGTTCTTC. This encodes CASSLISGPPREQFF.

This chain connects TRBV24-1 to TRBJ1-2, with 10 bases fitting TRBD1. V trimming: 11 bases; J trimming: 2 bases; junction bases outside the gene matches: 10. This CDR3 has 15 residues. From germline, CDR1 is KGHDR and CDR2 SFDVKD. CDR3 DNA: TGTGCCAGCTCCCAAGGACAGGGGGAAAACTATGGCTACACCTTC. Amino acid sequence: CASSQGQGENYGYTF.

DNA for the CDR3: TGTGCCAGCAGTTTATCCAGGAGCCAGCCCCAGCATTTT. It codes for CASSLSRSQPQHF. This sequence joins TRBV28 and TRBJ1-5, with no clear D. V was trimmed by 1 base and J by 7 bases, leaving 8 bases between them. The CDR3 spans 13 residues. Germline CDR1 MDHEN, CDR2 SYDVKM.

CDR3 residues: CASSQPDRTYEQYF. In DNA, the CDR3 is TGCGCCAGCAGCCAACCGGACAGGACCTACGAGCAGTACTTC. The chain combines TRBV4-1 with TRBJ2-7; 7 nucleotides line up with TRBD1. Germline CDR1 reads MGHRA; CDR2 reads YSYEKL. This CDR3 is 14 amino acids long. V was pared by 2 bases and J by 2 bases, with 3 bases of the junction left unmatched.

This chain connects TRBV15 to TRBJ1-6; the match to TRBD1 covers 8 bases. There are 15 residues in the CDR3. J gave up 7 bases and V 1 base, and 3 bases lay outside the gene matches. Germline CDR1 reads LNHNV; CDR2 reads YYDKDF (reference sequence). CDR3 region: CATSRGDRTNSPLHF. Here the CDR3 DNA reads TGTGCCACCAGCAGAGGGGACAGGACAAATTCACCCCTCCACTTT.

This rearrangement joins TRBV19 to TRBJ2-3; D possibly corresponds to TRBD1 (6 bases). Trimming took off 5 bases at V and 2 bases at J, with 14 bases between the two ends. This CDR3 region has 15 residues. CDR1 and CDR2 from the germline V gene are LNHDA and SQIVND (reference sequence). As DNA, the CDR3 is TGTGCCAGTAGTCCGGTACAGGGCTACACAGATACGCAGTATTTT. Encoded protein: CASSPVQGYTDTQYF.

This clonotype was counted between two and nine times. The genes are TRBV2 and TRBJ2-6; the match to TRBD1 covers 7 bases. The CDR3 spans 13 residues. The junction had 7 bases not matched to a gene; V was cut back by 5 bases and J by 12 bases. Germline CDR1 and CDR2: SNHLY and FYNNEI. Written as DNA, the CDR3 is TGTGCCAGCAGTTCTCCGGGACAGCGCGTCCTGACTTTC. Translated: CASSSPGQRVLTF.

In its sample, this clonotype was seen many times. The chain couples TRBV20-1 to TRBJ1-2, with D perhaps TRBD1 (6 bases). This CDR3 comprises 16 residues. V lost 0 bases and J lost 4, with 18 bases in between. In germline, CDR1 is DFQATT, CDR2 SNEGSKA (reference sequence). The CDR3 loop is CSARDILTGRLYGYTF. For the CDR3, the DNA is TGCAGTGCTAGAGATATATTGACAGGACGCCTCTATGGCTACACCTTC.

There are many counts of this clonotype. The rearrangement uses TRBV7-3 and TRBJ2-1; D unclear. This CDR3 region has 14 residues. The V end was cut by 5 bases, the J end by 8 bases, with 16 bases between. Germline V gene lookup returns CDR1 SGHTA and CDR2 FQGTGA. The CDR3 loop is CASSPGRVGHEQFF. The CDR3 DNA is TGTGCCAGCAGCCCCGGTAGGGTTGGCCATGAGCAGTTCTTC.

This chain uses TRBV20-1 with TRBJ1-1; D remains ambiguous. Trimming stripped 6 bases from V and 4 bases from J, with 15 bases between. The germline gives CDR1 DFQATT, CDR2 SNEGSKA (reference sequence). This CDR3 comprises 13 residues. Here the CDR3 DNA reads TGCAGTGCCATCGGAGACCGAACCACTGAAGCTTTCTTT. Its translation: CSAIGDRTTEAFF.